This T cell receptor beta chain was recorded in a study of T cells in Graves' hyperthyroidism and ophthalmopathy. After removal of 0 bases from V and 6 bases from J, the junction contained 6 bases not matched to a gene. The CDR3 has 15 amino acids. CDR1 SGHRS and CDR2 YFSETQ come from the germline V gene. On the basis of clinical symptoms, serum thyroxine and TRAb, thyroid ultrasound and orbital computed tomography, diagnoses were made. There were TCR beta CDR3 regions amplified from RNA transcripts. With the HTBI primer set, the TCR CDR3 went through a first round of RT-PCR. In TCRdb, the multiplex PCR reads were re-called with MiXCR into one record per CDR3 protein. The table records fewer than 350,000 distinct CDR3 sequences, around 15% of them present only once. This clonotype was recorded many times.

The chain uses TRBV5-1 and TRBJ1-3; 7 bases are a match to TRBD1. This TCR was sampled from a woman in her forties or fifties with Graves' hyperthyroidism that later progressed to Graves' ophthalmopathy. Sequenced: blood. The CDR3 bases are TGCGCCAGCAGCTTGGAGGCAGGGGGAGTAAACACCATATATTTT. It translates to CASSLEAGGVNTIYF. The whole variable domain, filled in from reference TRBV5-1 and TRBJ1-3, reads KAGVTQTPRYLIKTRGQQVTLSCSPISGHRSVSWYQQTPGQGLQFLFEYFSETQRNKGNFPGRFSGRQFSNSRSEMNVSTLELGDSALYLCASSLEAGGVNTIYFGEGSWLTVV.